This T cell receptor beta chain was found in a study of T cells in Graves' hyperthyroidism and ophthalmopathy. Study details: Blood was drawn when the patient was first diagnosed and still untreated. Study-wide findings and caveats: Peripheral blood also featured most of the thyroid clonotypes expanded above 0.001.

Germline loops: CDR1 SGHAT, CDR2 FQNNGV. This CDR3 region has 14 residues. V was clipped by 3 bases and J by 1 base, with 9 bases between them. What was amplified from RNA transcripts were TCR beta CDR3 regions. Carried out on the TCR CDR3, a first-round RT-PCR used the HTBI primer set. TCRdb itself ran the multiplex PCR reads through MiXCR, one entry per CDR3 protein. This table holds 600,000 to 750,000 distinct CDR3 sequences, roughly 17% found once. This clonotype has ten or more counts. The antigen remains undetermined. V and J are TRBV11-2 and TRBJ2-5; D is unresolved. The sequence came from a man in his fifties with Graves' hyperthyroidism. The sample comprised blood. CDR3 loop: CASSFFRSQETQYF. The DNA for the CDR3 is TGTGCCAGCAGCTTCTTCCGGAGCCAAGAGACCCAGTACTTC.